The clone carrying this T cell receptor (beta chain) was counted once. Primers used in a second PCR of about 7 to 11 cycles were a sample-barcoded 5' primer and a J-beta primer mix. TCRdb fed the 5' RACE reads into MiXCR, producing one record per CDR3 protein. The sample lists 800,000 to 950,000 distinct CDR3 sequences; just under 30% were seen once. The sample comes from a study of blood T cells in healthy people across ages. The CDR3 runs 15 residues. Between the trimmed V and J ends, which lost 3 bases and 13 bases, there was a span of 22 bases. The same sample was also studied in work on T cells of mothers and their children. That report adds: A few healthy Caucasian mothers gave samples, and so did their six children. In unrelated and related pairs, TCR recombination output is shaped in a similar way by thymic selection. With unrelated pairs as the comparison, related mother-child pairs had a slightly higher overlap that was not significant.

The J gene is TRBJ2-1, the V gene TRBV12-3 or TRBV12-4; D assignment may be TRBD1 or TRBD2 (5 bases each). Sequencing was performed on blood. The clonotype was recovered from a woman in her thirties or forties in good health. The CDR3 here is CASSFRGRGTPFQFF. The CDR3 DNA follows: TGTGCCAGCAGTTTCCGGGGACGGGGAACCCCTTTTCAGTTCTTC.